This TCR beta chain originates from a study of blood T cell repertoires in COVID-19. Study overall: Collection of acute and convalescent COVID-19 samples took place in the United States, Italy and Spain.

Measured with immunoSEQ multiplex PCR; TCRdb has only the in-frame clones, and not every one. The data contain some 120,000 clones, 88% of them singletons. Germline loops: CDR1 MGHDK, CDR2 SYGVNS. The CDR3 spans 16 residues. V shed 3 bases, J shed 3 bases, and the junction held 5 bases outside the gene matches. The genes are TRBV25-1 and TRBJ2-1; 10 bases are shared with TRBD2. Specimen: peripheral blood. The receptor was isolated from a woman aged 50 to 60 with active or convalescent COVID-19. CDR3 DNA: TGTGCCAGCAGTGACCTAGCGGGAGCGATCTACAATGAGCAGTTCTTC. The encoded protein is CASSDLAGAIYNEQFF.